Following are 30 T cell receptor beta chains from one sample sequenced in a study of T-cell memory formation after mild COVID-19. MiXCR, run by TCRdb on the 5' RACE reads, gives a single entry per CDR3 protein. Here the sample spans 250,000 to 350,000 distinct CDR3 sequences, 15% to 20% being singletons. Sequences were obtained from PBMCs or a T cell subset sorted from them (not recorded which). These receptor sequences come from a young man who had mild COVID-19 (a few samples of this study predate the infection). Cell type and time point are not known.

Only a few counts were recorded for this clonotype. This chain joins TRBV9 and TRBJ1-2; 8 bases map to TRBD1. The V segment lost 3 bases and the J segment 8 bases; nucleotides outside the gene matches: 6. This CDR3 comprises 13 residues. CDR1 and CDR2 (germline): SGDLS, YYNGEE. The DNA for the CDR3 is TGTGCCAGCAGCGCCGGGACAGGCTTGGGCTACACCTTC. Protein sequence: CASSAGTGLGYTF.

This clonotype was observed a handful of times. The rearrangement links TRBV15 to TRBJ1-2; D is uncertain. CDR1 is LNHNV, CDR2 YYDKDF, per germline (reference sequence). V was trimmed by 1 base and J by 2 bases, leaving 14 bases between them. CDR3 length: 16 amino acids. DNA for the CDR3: TGTGCCACCAGCAGAGCTGGGTCCAGTTTAAACTATGGCTACACCTTC. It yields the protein CATSRAGSSLNYGYTF.

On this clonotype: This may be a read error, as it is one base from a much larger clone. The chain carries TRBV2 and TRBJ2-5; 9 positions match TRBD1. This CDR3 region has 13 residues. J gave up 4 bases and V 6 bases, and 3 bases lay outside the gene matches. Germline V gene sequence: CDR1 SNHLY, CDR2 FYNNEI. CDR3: CASRGQGGETQYF. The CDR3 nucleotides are TGTGCCAGCAGGGGACAGGGTGGAGAGACCCAGTACTTC.

CDR3 sequence reads: CASRAGGYNEQFF. CDR3 sequence (DNA): TGTGCCAGCAGAGCGGGGGGATACAATGAGCAGTTCTTC. V gene TRBV7-9 combines with J gene TRBJ2-1; 9 bases fit TRBD2. Germline CDR1 SEHNR, CDR2 FQNEAQ (reference sequence). Trimming removed 6 bases from V and 4 bases from J; junction bases left unmatched: 1. This CDR3 is built from 13 residues.

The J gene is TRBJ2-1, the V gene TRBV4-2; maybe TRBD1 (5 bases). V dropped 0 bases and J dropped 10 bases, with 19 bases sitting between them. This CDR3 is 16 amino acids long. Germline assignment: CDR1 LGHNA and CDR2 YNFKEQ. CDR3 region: CASSQDGVRVVGEQFF. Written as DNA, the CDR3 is TGTGCCAGCAGCCAAGATGGTGTCAGGGTGGTGGGCGAGCAGTTCTTC.

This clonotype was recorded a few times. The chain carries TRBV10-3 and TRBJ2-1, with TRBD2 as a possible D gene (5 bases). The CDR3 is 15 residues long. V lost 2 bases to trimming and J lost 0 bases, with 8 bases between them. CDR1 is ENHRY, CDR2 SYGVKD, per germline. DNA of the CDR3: TGTGCCATCAGTGAGACTGGGAGCTCCTACAATGAGCAGTTCTTC. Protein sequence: CAISETGSSYNEQFF.

Here the CDR3 reads CASSQVPLRGNYGYTF. CDR3 nucleotide sequence: TGTGCCAGCAGCCAGGTCCCGTTGAGGGGAAACTATGGCTACACCTTC. The V call is TRBV3-1, the J call TRBJ1-2, with D tentatively TRBD1 (5 bases). CDR1 LGHDT and CDR2 YNNKEL come from the germline V gene (reference sequence). The CDR3 has 16 residues. Trimming pared 3 bases from V and 2 bases from J, leaving 16 bases between.

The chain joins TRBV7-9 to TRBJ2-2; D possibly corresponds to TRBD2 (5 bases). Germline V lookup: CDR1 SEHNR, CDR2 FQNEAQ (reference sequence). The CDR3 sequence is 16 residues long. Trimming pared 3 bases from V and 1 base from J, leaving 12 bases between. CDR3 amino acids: CASSFSRDWNTGELFF. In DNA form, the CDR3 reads TGTGCCAGCAGCTTTAGCCGGGATTGGAACACCGGGGAGCTGTTTTTT.

The CDR3 reads CASSYGGNTIYF. The CDR3 DNA reads TGTGCCAGCAGTTACGGAGGAAACACCATATATTTT. V and J are TRBV6-5 and TRBJ1-3; D unresolved. V lost 2 bases and J lost 4, with 3 bases in between. CDR3 size: 12 residues. Germline V lookup: CDR1 MNHEY, CDR2 SVGAGI.

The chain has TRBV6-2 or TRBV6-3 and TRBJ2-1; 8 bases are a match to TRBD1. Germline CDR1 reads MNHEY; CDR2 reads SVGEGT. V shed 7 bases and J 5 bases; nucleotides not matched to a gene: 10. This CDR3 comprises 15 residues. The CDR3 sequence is CASIADRELDNEQFF. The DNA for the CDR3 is TGTGCCAGCATTGCGGACAGGGAGTTGGACAATGAGCAGTTCTTC.

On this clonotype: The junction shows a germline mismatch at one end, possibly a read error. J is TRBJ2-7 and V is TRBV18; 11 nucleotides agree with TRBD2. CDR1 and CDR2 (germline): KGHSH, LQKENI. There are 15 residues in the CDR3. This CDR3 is CASSSPSGGTYEQYF. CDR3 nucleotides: TGTGCCAGCTCATCACCTAGCGGGGGGACGTACGAGCAGTACTTC.

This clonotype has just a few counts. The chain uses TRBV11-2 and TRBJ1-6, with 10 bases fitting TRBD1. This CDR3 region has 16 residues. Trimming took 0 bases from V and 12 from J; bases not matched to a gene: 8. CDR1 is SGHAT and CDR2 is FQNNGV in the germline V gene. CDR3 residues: CASSLDSGTGDLPLHF. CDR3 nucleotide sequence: TGTGCCAGCAGCTTAGATTCCGGGACAGGGGATTTACCCCTCCACTTT. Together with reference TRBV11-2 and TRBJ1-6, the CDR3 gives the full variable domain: EAGVAQSPRYKIIEKRQSVAFWCNPISGHATLYWYQQILGQGPKLLIQFQNNGVVDDSQLPKDRFSAERLKGVDSTLKIQPAKLEDSAVYLCASSLDSGTGDLPLHFGNGTRLTVT.

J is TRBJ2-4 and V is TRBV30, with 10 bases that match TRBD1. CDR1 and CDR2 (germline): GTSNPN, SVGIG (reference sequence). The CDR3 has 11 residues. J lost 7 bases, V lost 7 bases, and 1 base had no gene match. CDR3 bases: TGTGCCTCGGACAGGGGGAACATTCAGTACTTC. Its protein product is CASDRGNIQYF.

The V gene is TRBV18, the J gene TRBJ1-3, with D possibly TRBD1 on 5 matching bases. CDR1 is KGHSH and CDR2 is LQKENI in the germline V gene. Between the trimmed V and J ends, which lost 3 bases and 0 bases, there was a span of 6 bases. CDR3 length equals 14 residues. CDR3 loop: CASSPTDSGNTIYF. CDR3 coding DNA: TGTGCCAGCTCACCGACAGACTCTGGAAACACCATATATTTT.

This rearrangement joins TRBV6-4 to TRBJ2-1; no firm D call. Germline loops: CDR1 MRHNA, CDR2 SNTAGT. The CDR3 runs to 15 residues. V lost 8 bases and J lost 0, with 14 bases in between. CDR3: CASLRRNSSYNEQFF. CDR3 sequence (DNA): TGTGCCAGCCTCCGACGGAACAGCTCCTACAATGAGCAGTTCTTC.

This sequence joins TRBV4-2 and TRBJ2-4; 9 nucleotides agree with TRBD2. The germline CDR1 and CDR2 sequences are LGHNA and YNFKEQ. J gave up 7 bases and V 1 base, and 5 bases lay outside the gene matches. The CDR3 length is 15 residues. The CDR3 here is CASSQVLAGKNIQYF. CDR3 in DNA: TGTGCCAGCAGCCAAGTCCTAGCGGGGAAGAACATTCAGTACTTC.

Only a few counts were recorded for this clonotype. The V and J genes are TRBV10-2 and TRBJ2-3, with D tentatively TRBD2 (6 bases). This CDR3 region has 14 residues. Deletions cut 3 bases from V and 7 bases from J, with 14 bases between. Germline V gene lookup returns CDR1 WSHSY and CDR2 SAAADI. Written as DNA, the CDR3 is TGCGCCAGCAGTGACCTCTCCGGGGGATATACGCAGTATTTT. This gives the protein CASSDLSGGYTQYF.

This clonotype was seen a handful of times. The DNA of the CDR3 is TGTGCCAGCAGGTCGCCGGGGGGGCAAGAGACCCAGTACTTC. It translates to CASRSPGGQETQYF. The rearrangement uses TRBV6-2 or TRBV6-3 and TRBJ2-5, with 8 bases identical to TRBD2. This CDR3 is built from 14 residues. Losses at the gene ends were 6 bases for V and 2 bases for J; bases not matched to a gene: 5. In germline, CDR1 is MNHEY, CDR2 SVGEGT.

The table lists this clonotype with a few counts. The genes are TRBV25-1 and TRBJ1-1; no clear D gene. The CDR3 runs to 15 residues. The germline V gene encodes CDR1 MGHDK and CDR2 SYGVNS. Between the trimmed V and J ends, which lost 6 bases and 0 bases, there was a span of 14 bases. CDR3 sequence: CASSEGYWVNTEAFF. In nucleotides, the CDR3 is TGTGCCAGCAGCGAAGGGTATTGGGTGAACACTGAAGCTTTCTTT.

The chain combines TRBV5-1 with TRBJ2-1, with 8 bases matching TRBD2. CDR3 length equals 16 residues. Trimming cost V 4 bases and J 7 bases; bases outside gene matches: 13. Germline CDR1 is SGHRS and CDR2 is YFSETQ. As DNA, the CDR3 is TGCGCCAGCAGCACCACTCCGGGGGGGCCCGGAAATGAGCAGTTCTTC. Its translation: CASSTTPGGPGNEQFF.

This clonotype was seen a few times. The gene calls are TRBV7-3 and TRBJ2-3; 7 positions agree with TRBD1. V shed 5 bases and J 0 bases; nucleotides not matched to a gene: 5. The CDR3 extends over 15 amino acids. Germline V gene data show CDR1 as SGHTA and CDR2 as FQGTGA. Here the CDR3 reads CASSTGDSSTDTQYF. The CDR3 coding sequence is TGTGCCAGCAGCACAGGGGATTCTAGCACAGATACGCAGTATTTT.

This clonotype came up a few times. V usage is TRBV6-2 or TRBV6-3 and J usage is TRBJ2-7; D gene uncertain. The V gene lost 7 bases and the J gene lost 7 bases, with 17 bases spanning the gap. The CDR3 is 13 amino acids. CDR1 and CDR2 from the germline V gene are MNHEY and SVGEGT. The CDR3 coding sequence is TGTGCCAGCACCAACCCGAGTCGGAAGGAGCAGTACGTC. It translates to CASTNPSRKEQYV.

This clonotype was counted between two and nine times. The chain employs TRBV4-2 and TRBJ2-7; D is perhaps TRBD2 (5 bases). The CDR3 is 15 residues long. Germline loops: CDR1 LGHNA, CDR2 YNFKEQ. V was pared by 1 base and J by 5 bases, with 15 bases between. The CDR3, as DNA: TGTGCCAGCAGCCAAGCGGCGCTTGAGGGCGACGAGCAGTACTTC. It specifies CASSQAALEGDEQYF.

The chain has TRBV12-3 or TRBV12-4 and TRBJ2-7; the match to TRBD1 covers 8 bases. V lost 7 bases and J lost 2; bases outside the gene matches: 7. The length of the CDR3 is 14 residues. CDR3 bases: TGTGCCAGCACCCCCGGGACAGGCCCCTACGAGCAGTACTTC. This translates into CASTPGTGPYEQYF.

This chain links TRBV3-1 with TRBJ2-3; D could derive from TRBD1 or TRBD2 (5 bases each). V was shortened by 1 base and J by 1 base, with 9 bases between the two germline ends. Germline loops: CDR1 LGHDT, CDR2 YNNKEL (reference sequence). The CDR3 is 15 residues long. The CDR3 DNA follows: TGTGCCAGCAGCCAAGGAGGGGTAGGCACAGATACGCAGTATTTT. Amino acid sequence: CASSQGGVGTDTQYF.

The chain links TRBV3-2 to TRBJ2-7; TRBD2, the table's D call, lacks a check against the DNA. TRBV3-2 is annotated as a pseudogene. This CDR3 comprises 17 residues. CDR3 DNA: TGTGCCAGCAGCCAAGGACTAGCGGGGGGCAGCTCCTACGAGCAGTACTTC. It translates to CASSQGLAGGSSYEQYF.

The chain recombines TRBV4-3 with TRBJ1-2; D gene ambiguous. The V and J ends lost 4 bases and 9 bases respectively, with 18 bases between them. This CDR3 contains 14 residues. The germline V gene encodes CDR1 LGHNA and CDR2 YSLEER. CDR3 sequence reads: CASSRGGRTMSYTF. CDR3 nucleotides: TGCGCCAGCAGCCGGGGAGGACGAACTATGAGCTACACCTTC.

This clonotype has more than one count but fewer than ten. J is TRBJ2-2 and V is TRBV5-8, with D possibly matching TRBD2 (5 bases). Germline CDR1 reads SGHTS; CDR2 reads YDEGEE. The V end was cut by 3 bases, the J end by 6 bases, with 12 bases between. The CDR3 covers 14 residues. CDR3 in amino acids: CASSYGGGAGELFF. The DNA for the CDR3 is TGTGCCAGCAGCTATGGAGGCGGAGCCGGGGAGCTGTTTTTT. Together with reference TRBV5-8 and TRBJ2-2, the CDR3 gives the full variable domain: EAGVTQSPTHLIKTRGQQATLRCSPISGHTSVYWYQQALGLGLQFLLWYDEGEERNRGNFPPRFSGRQFPNYSSELNVNALELEDSALYLCASSYGGGAGELFFGEGSRLTVL.

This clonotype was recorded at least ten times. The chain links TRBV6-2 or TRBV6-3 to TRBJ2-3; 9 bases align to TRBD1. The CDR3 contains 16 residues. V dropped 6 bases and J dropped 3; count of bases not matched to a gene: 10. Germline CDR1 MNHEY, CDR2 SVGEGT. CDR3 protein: CASSPRDREATDTQYF. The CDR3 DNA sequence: TGTGCCAGCAGCCCTCGGGACAGGGAAGCAACAGATACGCAGTATTTT.

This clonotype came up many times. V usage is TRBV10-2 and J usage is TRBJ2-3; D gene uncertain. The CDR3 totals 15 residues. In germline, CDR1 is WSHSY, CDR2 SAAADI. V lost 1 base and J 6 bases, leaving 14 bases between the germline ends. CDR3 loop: CASSELSGIGDTQYF. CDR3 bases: TGCGCCAGCAGTGAGTTGAGTGGGATCGGGGATACGCAGTATTTT.